What follows are 25 T cell receptor beta chains derived from one specimen sequenced in a study of T cells in localized non-small cell lung cancer. Generated by immunoSEQ multiplex PCR, the TCRdb table keeps only in-frame clones and is missing some. The data show tens of thousands of clones, roughly 87% seen once. The material sequenced was peripheral blood, taken before any cancer treatment. The receptors derive from a woman aged 40-69 years with stage I lung adenocarcinoma.

The chain joins TRBV6-5 to TRBJ1-2; D not certain. The CDR3 sequence is 13 residues long. Germline CDR1 MNHEY, CDR2 SVGAGI. V was clipped by 5 bases and J by 5 bases, with 12 bases between them. This CDR3 is CASSPRDWYGYTF. The CDR3 DNA is TGTGCCAGCAGTCCTCGTGACTGGTATGGCTACACCTTC.

The chain links TRBV15 to TRBJ1-2; tentatively, D is TRBD1 (5 bases). The germline V gene has CDR1 LNHNV and CDR2 YYDKDF (reference sequence). This CDR3 contains 14 residues. Trimming took off 5 bases at V and 4 bases at J, with 14 bases between the two ends. The CDR3, as DNA: TGTGCCACCAGCTTATCGCCCGGGGCCTATGGCTACACCTTC. This gives the protein CATSLSPGAYGYTF.

The chain employs TRBV2 and TRBJ1-5; 7 positions agree with TRBD1. Losses at the gene ends were 6 bases for V and 3 bases for J; bases not matched to a gene: 8. CDR3 length: 15 amino acids. Per the germline V gene, CDR1 is SNHLY and CDR2 is FYNNEI. CDR3 sequence (DNA): TGTGCCAGCAGACAGGGGAGTCGAGCCAATCAGCCCCAGCATTTT. Translated: CASRQGSRANQPQHF.

V is TRBV19 and J is TRBJ1-6, with D unresolved. CDR1 is LNHDA, CDR2 SQIVND, per germline (reference sequence). CDR3 size: 15 residues. Deletions cut 3 bases from V and 2 bases from J, with 8 bases between. The CDR3 DNA reads as TGTGCCAGTAGTATCGGATATGCCTATAATTCACCCCTCCACTTT. This gives the protein CASSIGYAYNSPLHF.

The rearrangement links TRBV19 to TRBJ2-1, with D maybe TRBD2 (7 bases). CDR3 length: 13 residues. The V and J ends lost 1 base and 9 bases respectively, with 10 bases between them. The V gene's germline CDR1 is LNHDA and CDR2 SQIVND (reference sequence). For the CDR3, the DNA is TGTGCCAGTAGTATAGGCGGGGGCCGTGAGCAGTTCTTC. Its protein is CASSIGGGREQFF.

This clone has more than one count but fewer than ten. The chain employs TRBV28 and TRBJ1-6; 10 bases fit TRBD1. Per germline, CDR1 MDHEN and CDR2 SYDVKM. V lost 7 bases, J lost 7 bases, and 10 bases stayed unmatched. The CDR3 runs 16 residues. In nucleotides, the CDR3 is TGTGCCAGCACCCTACGACCGGGACAGGGGAATTCACCCCTCCACTTT. Residues: CASTLRPGQGNSPLHF.

The V gene is TRBV30, the J gene TRBJ2-7; TRBD2 might be the D (6 bases). Germline V gene lookup returns CDR1 GTSNPN and CDR2 SVGIG (reference sequence). V was trimmed by 0 bases and J by 2 bases, leaving 17 bases between them. The CDR3 is 16 amino acids. DNA of the CDR3: TGTGCCTGGAGTGTAAGTCGCGGGACTGGGGCCTACGAGCAGTACTTC. Its protein product is CAWSVSRGTGAYEQYF.

The rearrangement joins TRBV5-6 to TRBJ1-1; maybe TRBD1 (5 bases). Deletions cut 4 bases from V and 0 bases from J, with 19 bases between. Germline values: CDR1 SGHDT, CDR2 YYEEEE. The CDR3 is 17 amino acids. The chain's CDR3 is CASSPRGRMTMNTEAFF. CDR3 in DNA: TGTGCCAGCAGCCCCCGGGGGAGAATGACGATGAACACTGAAGCTTTCTTT.

The J gene is TRBJ1-3, the V gene TRBV19; the D gene is possibly TRBD1 (6 bases). V was shortened by 5 bases and J by 7 bases, with 18 bases between the two germline ends. CDR1 is LNHDA, CDR2 SQIVND, per germline (reference sequence). The CDR3 sequence is 15 residues long. CDR3 coding DNA: TGTGCCAGTAGTGAAGAGCACAGGGACTTCAACACCATATATTTT. Translation gives CASSEEHRDFNTIYF.

V gene TRBV7-8 combines with J gene TRBJ1-6, with D tentatively TRBD1 (5 bases). The ends were cut back, 5 bases at V and 6 bases at J, with 8 bases in the middle. CDR1 and CDR2 (germline): SGHVS, FQNEAQ. This CDR3 has 13 amino acids. The CDR3 is CASSPGPNSPLHF. The CDR3 bases are TGTGCCAGCAGCCCGGGACCTAATTCACCCCTCCACTTT.

V usage is TRBV10-2 and J usage is TRBJ2-3; TRBD1 might be the D (6 bases). The CDR3 is made up of 15 amino acids. V was cut by 3 bases and J by 1 base, with 11 bases left in between. Germline-derived CDR1 and CDR2 are WSHSY and SAAADI. The CDR3 coding sequence is TGCGCCAGCAGTGACCGACAGGTCCGCACAGATACGCAGTATTTT. It codes for CASSDRQVRTDTQYF.

This clone has only one observation. The CDR3 bases are TGTGCCAGCAGTGCACTAGCGGGGGGGGCTTGGCAAGAGACCCAGTACTTC. Translation: CASSALAGGAWQETQYF. The rearrangement uses TRBV6-1 and TRBJ2-5; TRBD2 agrees at 13 bases. This CDR3 has 17 amino acids. Trimming at V came to 4 bases and at J to 2 bases, leaving 7 bases not matched to a gene. Germline CDR1 and CDR2: MNHNS and SASEGT.

This chain joins TRBV19 and TRBJ1-1; D is unresolved. Germline V gene sequence: CDR1 LNHDA, CDR2 SQIVND (reference sequence). The CDR3 runs to 16 residues. Trimming took off 6 bases at V and 4 bases at J, with 21 bases between the two ends. This chain's CDR3 is CASRKGKGRRGTEAFF. The CDR3 nucleotides read TGTGCCAGTAGGAAGGGCAAAGGCAGAAGAGGCACTGAAGCTTTCTTT.

The chain employs TRBV28 and TRBJ2-5, with 12 bases fitting TRBD2. The length of the CDR3 is 14 residues. CDR1 is MDHEN and CDR2 is SYDVKM in the germline V gene. Germline trimming cut 8 bases from V and 1 base from J; bases unmatched to any gene: 2. CDR3 DNA: TGTGCCAGCGCTAGCGGGGGGGCCCAAGAGACCCAGTACTTC. Amino acids: CASASGGAQETQYF.

The chain carries TRBV4-2 and TRBJ1-2; 8 nucleotides agree with TRBD1. This CDR3 has 15 residues. The V and J ends lost 4 bases and 1 base, in that order; junction bases with no gene match: 5. CDR1 is LGHNA and CDR2 is YNFKEQ in the germline V gene. CDR3 residues: CASSPSQGVNYGYTF. Written as DNA, the CDR3 is TGTGCCAGCAGCCCATCACAGGGGGTTAACTATGGCTACACCTTC.

The sample holds one count of this clone. The CDR3 DNA is TGTGCCAGCAGCAATGACAGGGGAATCGCCGGGGAGCTGTTTTTT. Its protein product is CASSNDRGIAGELFF. V is TRBV21-1 and J is TRBJ2-2; the listed D gene, TRBD1, was not tested against the DNA. TRBV21-1 is classified as a pseudogene. This CDR3 region has 15 residues.

The genes are TRBV5-4 and TRBJ2-1; TRBD1 matches 8 bases. The germline V gene has CDR1 SGHNT and CDR2 YYREEE (reference sequence). The ends lost 0 bases at V and 8 bases at J; junction bases unmatched: 10. The CDR3 is made up of 16 amino acids. In DNA, the CDR3 is TGTGCCAGCAGCTTGGTAGCTTCAGGGGGCGCCGATGAGCAGTTCTTC. Amino acids: CASSLVASGGADEQFF.

The chain links TRBV5-6 to TRBJ2-3, with D possibly matching TRBD2 (6 bases). Germline CDR1 SGHDT, CDR2 YYEEEE. There are 15 residues in the CDR3. V was trimmed by 0 bases and J by 0 bases, leaving 8 bases between them. CDR3 sequence reads: CASSLVGTSTDTQYF. In nucleotides, the CDR3 is TGTGCCAGCAGCTTGGTAGGGACTAGCACAGATACGCAGTATTTT.

This chain links TRBV19 with TRBJ2-1; 10 bases line up with TRBD2. J was trimmed by 2 bases and V by 3 bases; bases with no gene match: 7. This CDR3 has 17 residues. Germline V gene lookup returns CDR1 LNHDA and CDR2 SQIVND (reference sequence). The CDR3 DNA follows: TGTGCCAGTAGTATCTCCCCAACTAGCGGGGCCTACAATGAGCAGTTCTTC. The encoded protein is CASSISPTSGAYNEQFF.

This rearrangement joins TRBV7-2 to TRBJ2-3, with D unclear. Looked up from germline, CDR1 is SGHTA and CDR2 is FQGNSA. CDR3 size: 13 residues. V was clipped by 4 bases and J by 6 bases, with 11 bases between them. CDR3 sequence reads: CASSSLLSDTQYF. CDR3 bases: TGTGCCAGCAGCTCCTTATTATCGGATACGCAGTATTTT.

The V and J genes are TRBV7-6 and TRBJ2-5; TRBD2 might be the D (6 bases). The CDR3 sequence is 14 residues long. Germline V CDR1 and CDR2: SGHVS, FNYEAQ. V was shortened by 0 bases and J by 5 bases, with 10 bases between the two germline ends. The CDR3 is CASSLAGRRETQYF. The CDR3 nucleotides read TGTGCCAGCAGCTTAGCGGGGAGGAGGGAGACCCAGTACTTC.

The rearrangement links TRBV21-1 to TRBJ2-7; the table gives TRBD1 as D, unverified against the DNA. TRBV21-1 is noted as a pseudogene. CDR3 length equals 14 residues. The CDR3 coding sequence is TGTGCCAGCAGCGCAGGACAGGAATCCTACGAGCAGTACTTC. Its translation is CASSAGQESYEQYF.

This chain uses TRBV11-2 with TRBJ2-5; D not resolved. This CDR3 has 15 residues. Germline assignment: CDR1 SGHAT and CDR2 FQNNGV. V was shortened by 2 bases and J by 1 base, with 11 bases between the two germline ends. CDR3 sequence: CASSLRLSSQETQYF. In DNA form, the CDR3 reads TGTGCCAGCAGCTTACGGCTCTCCTCCCAAGAGACCCAGTACTTC.

J is TRBJ2-3 and V is TRBV5-4, with D possibly matching TRBD1 (5 bases). Germline V lookup: CDR1 SGHNT, CDR2 YYREEE (reference sequence). This CDR3 spans 16 amino acids. The germline V and J ends were trimmed by 2 bases and 3 bases, with 16 bases remaining between them. This CDR3 reads CASSFQAGLGTDTQYF. In nucleotides, the CDR3 is TGTGCCAGCAGCTTCCAGGCAGGGCTAGGGACAGATACGCAGTATTTT.

The chain has TRBV6-1 and TRBJ2-3, with 10 nucleotides matching TRBD2. This CDR3 is 15 amino acids long. The J segment lost 4 bases and the V segment lost 4 bases, leaving 5 bases of the junction unmatched. The V gene's germline CDR1 is MNHNS and CDR2 SASEGT. The CDR3 here is CASSGAGGSPDTQYF. The CDR3 DNA follows: TGTGCCAGCAGTGGAGCGGGGGGGTCGCCAGATACGCAGTATTTT.